This is a list of T cell receptor beta chains from one sample in a study of T cell repertoires in cytomegalovirus infection. TCRdb fed the reads into MiXCR, producing one record per CDR3 protein. Found here are about 460,000 distinct CDR3 sequences, 11% of them singletons; the top ten hold around 9.6%. The source material was PBMCs. The receptors were sampled from a human donor in good health (CMV status not recorded). Some clones in this sample may be carry-over from other donors' samples. Both conserved end residues are part of each CDR3. The D gene is left open where the match is weak. Clone size is not always given. Where it is, it says once, few, many or a class for expanded clones.

V	D	J	size	CDR3	DNA
TRBV19	-	TRBJ2-3	few	CASSVDRVAADTQYF	TGTGCCAGTAGTGTAGACAGGGTAGCGGCAGATACGCAGTATTTT
TRBV4-1	-	TRBJ2-5	many	CASTPRPWGFQETQYF	TGCGCCAGCACCCCGAGGCCGTGGGGTTTCCAAGAGACCCAGTACTTC
TRBV19	-	TRBJ1-2	few	CASSIDKWNYGYTF	TGTGCCAGTAGTATAGATAAGTGGAACTATGGCTACACCTTC
TRBV2	-	TRBJ1-1	few	CASGARGATEAFF	TGTGCCAGCGGCGCCAGAGGGGCCACTGAAGCTTTCTTT
TRBV5-1	-	TRBJ2-5	few	CASSLLRDVETQYF	TGCGCCAGCAGCTTACTCCGGGACGTGGAAACGCAGTACTTC
TRBV3-1	-	TRBJ2-3	-	CASSQVRQSTDTQYF	TGTGCCAGCAGCCAAGTTCGGCAGAGCACAGATACGCAGTATTTT
TRBV6-1	-	TRBJ2-2	many	CASTPTGELFF	TGTGCCAGCACTCCGACCGGGGAGCTGTTTTTT
TRBV5-1	-	TRBJ2-1	-	CASSSLTGNNEQFF	TGCGCCAGCAGCTCACTGACAGGCAACAATGAGCAGTTCTTC
TRBV7-9	-	TRBJ1-1	many	CASSLAGAGRFTEAFF	TGTGCCAGCAGCTTAGCGGGGGCCGGGAGATTCACTGAAGCTTTCTTT
TRBV20-1	TRBD1	TRBJ1-1	few	CSARSTQGRTEAFF	TGCAGTGCTAGATCAACACAGGGGAGGACTGAAGCTTTCTTT
TRBV7-8	TRBD2	TRBJ2-1	many	CASSLRGLALYNEQFF	TGTGCCAGCAGCTTAAGAGGACTAGCGCTCTACAATGAGCAGTTCTTC
TRBV7-2	-	TRBJ2-2	many	CASSPGTTGELFF	TGTGCCAGCAGCCCTGGGACTACCGGGGAGCTGTTTTTT
TRBV15	TRBD1	TRBJ1-4	-	CATSRTRQGGEKLFF	TGTGCCACCAGCAGAACTCGACAGGGTGGTGAAAAACTGTTTTTT
TRBV7-3	TRBD2	TRBJ2-1	many	CASSSLNRGAGGVQFF	TGTGCCAGCAGCTCCCTTAATCGGGGGGCGGGAGGGGTGCAGTTCTTC
TRBV7-8	-	TRBJ1-2	many	CASSRTGTKYGYTF	TGTGCCAGCAGCCGCACGGGGACTAAGTATGGCTACACCTTC
TRBV7-9	-	TRBJ1-1	-	CASSPPATTKAFF	TGTGCCAGCAGCCCCCCGGCGACGACTAAAGCTTTCTTT
TRBV18	-	TRBJ2-5	many	CASSPRETQYF	TGTGCCAGCAGTCCTCGAGAGACCCAGTACTTC
TRBV7-9	TRBD1	TRBJ2-7	many	CASSITGQGAYEQYF	TGTGCCAGCAGCATCACGGGACAGGGGGCCTACGAGCAGTACTTC
TRBV18	-	TRBJ2-4	many	CASSPLGEVRKNIQYF	TGTGCCAGCTCACCACTGGGAGAAGTAAGGAAAAACATTCAGTACTTC
TRBV2	-	TRBJ2-3	-	CASSDLPSASTDTQYF	TGTGCCAGCAGTGATCTACCCTCGGCTAGCACAGATACGCAGTATTTT
TRBV29-1	-	TRBJ2-2	-	CSARLTAGELFF	TGCAGCGCCCGTTTGACTGCCGGGGAGCTGTTTTTT
TRBV7-9	-	TRBJ1-2	-	CASSRENYGYTF	TGTGCCAGCTCGAGGGAAAACTATGGCTACACCTTC
TRBV20-1	TRBD2	TRBJ2-2	once	CSALAGGSSGELFF	TGCAGTGCTCTGGCGGGAGGATCGTCGGGGGAGCTGTTTTTT
TRBV28	-	TRBJ2-7	-	CASRSPRRESNLYEQYF	TGTGCCAGCAGATCCCCCAGAAGGGAGAGTAACTTATACGAGCAGTACTTC
TRBV27	-	TRBJ2-1	many	CASSLIYTGADEQFF	TGTGCCAGCAGTTTAATTTATACGGGAGCAGATGAGCAGTTCTTC
TRBV20-1	-	TRBJ2-7	many	CSAPSAPGGGEQYF	TGCAGTGCCCCCTCGGCCCCCGGGGGAGGTGAGCAGTACTTC
TRBV14	-	TRBJ2-3	-	CASSRKVATDTQYF	TGTGCCAGCAGCCGGAAAGTAGCCACAGATACGCAGTATTTT
TRBV7-2	-	TRBJ1-3	many	CASSLRTANLGNTIYF	TGTGCCAGCAGCTTAAGGACAGCCAACTTGGGAAACACCATATATTTT
TRBV20-1	-	TRBJ2-1	-	CSSEGPIYNEQFF	TGCAGTTCGGAGGGCCCCATCTACAATGAGCAGTTCTTC
TRBV4-2	-	TRBJ2-1	-	CASSQDWRPEQFF	TGTGCCAGCAGCCAAGATTGGAGGCCCGAGCAGTTCTTC
TRBV28	TRBD2	TRBJ2-5	many	CASSLRGSNQETQYF	TGTGCCAGCAGTCTCCGCGGGAGTAACCAAGAGACCCAGTACTTC
TRBV29-1	-	TRBJ2-2	many	CSVEQPNTGELFF	TGCAGCGTTGAACAGCCGAACACCGGGGAGCTGTTTTTT
TRBV20-1	-	TRBJ1-5	few	CSARAGGYSNQPQHF	TGCAGTGCTAGAGCCGGGGGATATAGCAATCAGCCCCAGCATTTT
TRBV6-5	TRBD2	TRBJ2-5	few	CASSYGGRVRAGGPSETQYF	TGTGCCAGCAGTTACGGGGGCAGAGTGAGAGCGGGGGGGCCTAGTGAGACCCAGTACTTC
TRBV6-5	TRBD1	TRBJ2-7	many	CASSYPGQGVREQYF	TGTGCCAGCAGTTATCCGGGACAGGGGGTTCGCGAGCAGTACTTC
TRBV7-2	TRBD2	TRBJ2-7	many	CASSIRVGETSGGARTYEQYF	TGTGCCAGCAGTATCCGGGTGGGAGAAACTAGCGGGGGGGCGAGGACCTACGAGCAGTACTTC
TRBV18	-	TRBJ2-7	few	CASSPTGIAYEQYF	TGTGCCAGCTCACCTACAGGGATCGCCTACGAGCAGTACTTC
TRBV20-1	-	TRBJ1-5	-	CSAPEGDWSQPQHF	TGCAGTGCTCCCGAGGGGGATTGGAGTCAGCCCCAGCATTTT
TRBV19	TRBD2	TRBJ2-5	-	CARRPLAGDETQYF	TGTGCCAGACGGCCACTAGCGGGGGACGAGACCCAGTACTTC
TRBV25-1	TRBD1	TRBJ1-4	many	CASSEKDRDSGKLFF	TGTGCCAGCAGTGAAAAGGACAGGGACTCCGGAAAACTGTTTTTT
TRBV6-6	TRBD1	TRBJ1-1	many	CASRPTGTVNTEAFF	TGTGCCAGCAGGCCAACCGGGACAGTGAACACTGAAGCTTTCTTT
TRBV5-4	-	TRBJ2-5	many	CASSLIVGETQYF	TGTGCCAGCAGCTTAATAGTGGGAGAGACCCAGTACTTC
TRBV3-1	-	TRBJ1-2	-	CASSHPTGRDGYTF	TGTGCCAGCAGCCACCCAACAGGGCGCGATGGCTACACCTTC
TRBV19	TRBD1	TRBJ1-1	few	CASSIPSGTAEAFF	TGTGCCAGTAGTATCCCGAGCGGGACAGCTGAAGCTTTCTTT
TRBV9	TRBD1	TRBJ2-1	many	CASSVEGARNEQFF	TGTGCCAGCAGCGTCGAGGGGGCGAGGAATGAGCAGTTCTTC
TRBV10-3	-	TRBJ2-1	many	CAIRTGSPGNEQFF	TGTGCCATCAGAACAGGTTCTCCCGGCAATGAGCAGTTCTTC
TRBV20-1	-	TRBJ1-2	-	CSAYTGGGGGYTF	TGCAGTGCTTATACAGGAGGGGGGGGTGGCTACACCTTC
TRBV28	TRBD1	TRBJ1-1	few	CASNPPDRVGSLGRNTEAFF	TGTGCCAGCAACCCCCCGGACAGGGTCGGCTCCCTAGGTAGGAACACTGAAGCTTTCTTT
TRBV7-2	TRBD1	TRBJ2-3	many	CASSSGQTDTQYF	TGTGCCAGCAGCTCGGGACAGACAGATACGCAGTATTTT